The entry below gives a single T cell receptor beta chain sequence along with its context. Generated by immunoSEQ multiplex PCR, the TCRdb table keeps only in-frame clones and is missing some. Of 47,000 or so clones listed, about 88% are singletons. The V and J ends lost 1 base and 1 base, in that order; junction bases with no gene match: 8. The germline CDR1 and CDR2 sequences are LNHDA and SQIVND (reference sequence). CDR3 length: 17 residues. These data come from a study of radiotherapy plus CTLA-4 blockade in lung cancer. On the study more broadly: Of all patients, approximately 19% responded objectively and 25% to 40% showed disease control.

This chain links TRBV19 with TRBJ2-7; 9 positions agree with TRBD1. This sequence originates from a human donor with non-small cell lung cancer whose response to radiotherapy plus ipilimumab could not be evaluated. The sequenced sample was peripheral blood, obtained from a patient treated with radiotherapy plus ipilimumab. The CDR3 protein is CASSIAVQGAHSYEQYF. The CDR3 coding sequence is TGTGCCAGTAGTATAGCGGTACAGGGGGCTCATTCCTACGAGCAGTACTTC.